This TCR beta chain appears in the sequencing data of a study of blood T cell repertoires in COVID-19. TCRdb keeps only in-frame clones here, not all; method: immunoSEQ multiplex PCR. The sample carries 250,000 to 300,000 clones, 75% to 90% recorded once. Germline CDR1 is LNHDA and CDR2 is SQIVND (reference sequence). The CDR3 length is 15 residues. Trimming removed 5 bases from V and 1 base from J, with 14 bases in between. The sample taken for sequencing was peripheral blood. This sequence joins TRBV19 and TRBJ1-1, with D possibly TRBD1 on 5 matching bases. This sequence was found in a woman in her seventies with COVID-19, enrolled during active disease. The DNA of the CDR3 is TGTGCCAGTAGTCTGGGGGGGTCCCCGAACACTGAAGCTTTCTTT. Its translation: CASSLGGSPNTEAFF.